The TCR beta chain described here comes from a study of blood T cell repertoires in COVID-19. Study-level background: Some COVID-19 samples were acute and others convalescent; all came from the United States, Italy and Spain. From T cells, B-cell-depleted T cells, or PBMCs came the material, which was cDNA or gDNA.

There are 14 residues in the CDR3. The V end was cut by 8 bases, the J end by 8 bases, with 21 bases between. Per the germline V gene, CDR1 is MDHEN and CDR2 is SYDVKM. Original processing methods: Amplification from reference gene primers served as the basis for estimated nucleated cell counts. Generated by immunoSEQ multiplex PCR, the TCRdb table keeps only in-frame clones and is missing some. V and J calls and clone size come straight from that table; D and trimming were deduced from the DNA. The table includes about 100,000 clones, around four fifths detected once. The V and J genes are TRBV28 and TRBJ1-2, with D hard to call. Sequenced: peripheral blood. The clonotype comes from a woman in her 70s with acute or convalescent COVID-19. The CDR3 sequence: CASGPGAFSGGYTF. In DNA form, the CDR3 reads TGTGCCAGCGGCCCGGGCGCATTTTCGGGGGGCTACACCTTC.